The 18 T cell receptor beta chains reported below all come from one sample, sequenced in a study of PD-L1 blockade in urothelial cancer. Data came from immunoSEQ multiplex PCR; TCRdb stores just in-frame clones and leaves some out. There are about 80,000 clones in the sample; approximately 80% occur only once, and about 6.2% lies in the top ten. Time point: pretreatment peripheral blood. The material was PBMCs, obtained around atezolizumab (anti-PD-L1) treatment. Receptors originate from a man aged 35 to 55 with urothelial cancer.

V is TRBV7-6 and J is TRBJ1-1; the D is unclear. V lost 0 bases, J lost 6 bases, and 11 bases lay in between. The CDR3 totals 14 residues. Germline V gives CDR1 SGHVS, CDR2 FNYEAQ. In DNA, the CDR3 is TGTGCCAGCAGCTTAGCTGCTGAACTCTCTGAAGCTTTCTTT. It encodes CASSLAAELSEAFF.

This clone was seen a few times. This sequence joins TRBV5-4 and TRBJ2-7; TRBD1 is a possible D gene (6 bases). The CDR3 is made up of 14 amino acids. CDR1 is SGHNT, CDR2 YYREEE, per germline (reference sequence). Trimming removed 4 bases from V and 3 bases from J, with 14 bases in between. CDR3 bases: TGTGCCAGCAGCACAACCGGGACAAGCTACGAGCAGTACTTC. This gives the protein CASSTTGTSYEQYF.

CDR3 nucleotide sequence: TGTGCCAGTTCTATCCGTCAGGGTATCGCTGAAGCTTTCTTT. Its protein is CASSIRQGIAEAFF. The rearrangement links TRBV19 to TRBJ1-1; perhaps TRBD1 as D (5 bases). The CDR3 has 14 amino acids. The ends were cut back, 8 bases at V and 6 bases at J, with 19 bases in the middle. Germline loops: CDR1 LNHDA, CDR2 SQIVND (reference sequence).

V and J are TRBV19 and TRBJ2-3; 8 nucleotides align to TRBD2. Unmatched junction bases numbered 12, after V lost 8 bases and J lost 5 bases. Germline values: CDR1 LNHDA, CDR2 SQIVND (reference sequence). CDR3 length: 15 amino acids. The DNA for the CDR3 is TGTGCCAGTGGGATACTAGCCGGGAGGGGAGATACGCAGTATTTT. Translating gives CASGILAGRGDTQYF.

The chain carries TRBV2 and TRBJ1-2; 9 bases map to TRBD1. V lost 4 bases to trimming and J lost 6 bases; unmatched junction nucleotides: 6. Germline CDR1 SNHLY, CDR2 FYNNEI. CDR3 size: 14 residues. In DNA, the CDR3 is TGTGCCAGCAGTGGGGACAGGGAAAGAGATGGCTACACCTTC. Its translation: CASSGDRERDGYTF.

J is TRBJ2-7 and V is TRBV4-2; TRBD2 might be the D (5 bases). The CDR3 is 14 amino acids. Trimming cost V 0 bases and J 6 bases, with 12 bases left between them. The V gene's germline CDR1 is LGHNA and CDR2 YNFKEQ. CDR3 bases: TGTGCCAGCAGCCAAGATGAGGGTGTTCGCGAGCAGTACTTC. This sequence encodes CASSQDEGVREQYF.

The rearrangement joins TRBV27 to TRBJ2-7, with D hard to call. Germline lookup yields CDR1 MNHEY and CDR2 SMNVEV (reference sequence). The CDR3 is 14 residues long. Trimming removed 6 bases from V and 3 bases from J, with 15 bases in between. CDR3 amino acids: CASSPYKLGYEQYF. As DNA, the CDR3 is TGTGCCAGCAGCCCTTATAAACTCGGCTACGAGCAGTACTTC.

The chain has TRBV10-3 and TRBJ2-1; 11 positions match TRBD2. Germline V gives CDR1 ENHRY, CDR2 SYGVKD. V was pared by 3 bases and J by 7 bases, with 5 bases of the junction left unmatched. This CDR3 has 15 residues. The CDR3 spells CAISDLAGGQNEQFF. The DNA of the CDR3 is TGTGCCATCAGTGACCTAGCGGGAGGCCAAAATGAGCAGTTCTTC.

Here the CDR3 reads CASATNRGPDTQYF. The CDR3 DNA reads as TGCGCCAGCGCCACCAACAGGGGCCCAGATACGCAGTATTTT. The chain links TRBV5-1 to TRBJ2-3; TRBD1 agrees at 7 bases. V lost 7 bases to trimming and J lost 4 bases; unmatched junction nucleotides: 9. The CDR3 consists of 14 residues. From germline, CDR1 is SGHRS and CDR2 YFSETQ.

The chain links TRBV5-4 to TRBJ1-2, with D possibly being TRBD1 (5 bases). V lost 4 bases to trimming and J lost 4 bases, with 23 bases between them. The CDR3 sequence is 17 residues long. Germline values: CDR1 SGHNT, CDR2 YYREEE (reference sequence). The CDR3 is CASSPAIGGVNAYGYTF. DNA of the CDR3: TGTGCCAGCAGCCCGGCGATCGGGGGGGTCAACGCCTATGGCTACACCTTC.

The V call is TRBV5-4, the J call TRBJ2-5; D possibly corresponds to TRBD1 (6 bases). Germline-derived CDR1 and CDR2 are SGHNT and YYREEE (reference sequence). The CDR3 covers 15 residues. The V and J ends lost 0 bases and 5 bases respectively, with 14 bases between them. The CDR3 DNA reads as TGTGCCAGCAGCTTGGTCCAGGGGAGAGGTGAGACCCAGTACTTC. The encoded protein is CASSLVQGRGETQYF.

This chain joins TRBV7-6 and TRBJ2-1; D is unclear. The CDR3 covers 13 residues. Germline V gene lookup returns CDR1 SGHVS and CDR2 FNYEAQ. V was clipped by 5 bases and J by 7 bases, with 12 bases between them. CDR3 sequence: CASSPAAPNEQFF. The CDR3 bases are TGTGCCAGCAGCCCGGCGGCCCCGAATGAGCAGTTCTTC. The variable domain in full, completed from reference TRBV7-6 and TRBJ2-1, reads GAGVSQSPRYKVTKRGQDVALRCDPISGHVSLYWYRQALGQGPEFLTYFNYEAQQDKSGLPNDRFSAERPEGSISTLTIQRTEQRDSAMYRCASSPAAPNEQFFGPGTRLTVL.

The chain employs TRBV2 and TRBJ2-7; the D gene is possibly TRBD2 (7 bases). The ends were cut back, 1 base at V and 6 bases at J, with 13 bases in the middle. The CDR3 loop spans 14 amino acids. From germline, CDR1 is SNHLY and CDR2 FYNNEI. In nucleotides, the CDR3 is TGTGCCAGCAGTGAAGAGGGGGGGGTGGTCGAGCAGTACTTC. Its protein is CASSEEGGVVEQYF. Full variable domain (rest looked up from reference TRBV2 and TRBJ2-7): EPEVTQTPSHQVTQMGQEVILRCVPISNHLYFYWYRQILGQKVEFLVSFYNNEISEKSEIFDDQFSVERPDGSNFTLKIRSTKLEDSAMYFCASSEEGGVVEQYFGPGTRLTVT.

The genes are TRBV15 and TRBJ1-1; tentatively, D is TRBD1 (6 bases). CDR1 and CDR2 from the germline V gene are LNHNV and YYDKDF (reference sequence). This CDR3 is built from 15 residues. V lost 2 bases and J lost 8, with 18 bases in between. This chain's CDR3 is CATSRPLRDTAEAFF. In DNA form, the CDR3 reads TGTGCCACCAGCAGACCACTCCGGGACACTGCCGAAGCTTTCTTT.

The chain combines TRBV28 with TRBJ1-5, with D unresolved. The germline V gene has CDR1 MDHEN and CDR2 SYDVKM. The CDR3 totals 12 residues. V was pared by 11 bases and J by 3 bases, with 11 bases between. The CDR3 coding sequence is TGTGCCTGCCGAGGGCCCAATCAGCCCCAGCATTTT. Its protein is CACRGPNQPQHF. Supplemented by reference TRBV28 and TRBJ1-5, the full variable domain reads DVKVTQSSRYLVKRTGEKVFLECVQDMDHENMFWYRQDPGLGLRLIYFSYDVKMKEKGDIPEGYSVSREKKERFSLILESASTNQTSMYLCACRGPNQPQHFGDGTRLSIL.

The chain joins TRBV19 to TRBJ1-5; perhaps TRBD1 as D (5 bases). The germline V gene encodes CDR1 LNHDA and CDR2 SQIVND (reference sequence). This CDR3 has 12 amino acids. The ends were cut back, 11 bases at V and 2 bases at J, with 10 bases in the middle. CDR3 amino acids: CACSGGNQPQHF. The CDR3 DNA follows: TGTGCCTGCTCGGGGGGCAATCAGCCCCAGCATTTT.

The chain has TRBV5-4 and TRBJ1-2; D possibly corresponds to TRBD1 (5 bases). This CDR3 comprises 14 residues. V lost 1 base to trimming and J lost 10 bases, with 17 bases between them. Germline V gene lookup returns CDR1 SGHNT and CDR2 YYREEE (reference sequence). CDR3 protein: CASSLPPGVGPYTF. CDR3 sequence (DNA): TGTGCCAGCAGCTTGCCCCCGGGGGTGGGGCCCTACACCTTC.

The chain couples TRBV19 to TRBJ1-5; the match to TRBD1 covers 8 bases. The germline gives CDR1 LNHDA, CDR2 SQIVND (reference sequence). CDR3 length: 15 amino acids. The V and J ends lost 6 bases and 3 bases, in that order; junction bases with no gene match: 7. This CDR3 reads CASRLDRGDNQPQHF. The DNA for the CDR3 is TGTGCCAGTAGACTAGACAGGGGTGACAATCAGCCCCAGCATTTT.